The 24 T cell receptor beta chains given below trace back to one sample, sequenced in a study of identical twins' blood T cells. One entry per CDR3 protein results from TCRdb running MiXCR on the 5' RACE reads. The table shows about 370,000 distinct CDR3 sequences, with 25% to 35% occurring only once. Sequencing input: PBMCs. These receptors were obtained from a woman between 18 and 50 years old in good health.

The CDR3 loop is CASSIVGIYGYTF. CDR3 DNA sequence: TGTGCCAGCAGCATCGTGGGGATTTATGGCTACACCTTC. J is TRBJ1-2 and V is TRBV7-9; no definite D call. The germline V gene encodes CDR1 SEHNR and CDR2 FQNEAQ (reference sequence). CDR3 length: 13 residues. Trimming stripped 5 bases from V and 5 bases from J, with 12 bases between.

The gene calls are TRBV29-1 and TRBJ1-1; 8 nucleotides match TRBD1. The V gene's germline CDR1 is SQVTM and CDR2 ANQGSEA. The CDR3 extends over 13 amino acids. V was pared by 5 bases and J by 4 bases, with 6 bases of the junction left unmatched. The CDR3 protein is CSVRTGMGTEAFF. CDR3 coding DNA: TGCAGCGTTCGGACAGGGATGGGCACTGAAGCTTTCTTT.

The chain links TRBV29-1 to TRBJ1-1, with a weak D call TRBD1 (6 bases). The CDR3 sequence is 10 residues long. The V end was cut by 6 bases, the J end by 10 bases, with 12 bases between. Germline V CDR1 and CDR2: SQVTM, ANQGSEA. The CDR3 region is CSVYRVRAFF. The DNA for the CDR3 is TGCAGCGTCTACAGGGTCAGAGCTTTCTTT.

This clonotype was recorded a few times. The chain recombines TRBV20-1 with TRBJ1-2; the D is unclear. Deletions cut 5 bases from V and 7 bases from J, with 14 bases between. Germline-derived CDR1 and CDR2 are DFQATT and SNEGSKA (reference sequence). This CDR3 has 12 amino acids. CDR3 in amino acids: CSAGPGNAGYTF. CDR3 DNA sequence: TGCAGTGCTGGCCCGGGGAATGCTGGCTACACCTTC.

Of note for this clonotype: The junction departs from germline at one end; a sequencing error may be responsible. The chain couples TRBV7-9 to TRBJ2-2, with 7 bases identical to TRBD1. The CDR3 consists of 15 residues. Germline assignment: CDR1 SEHNR and CDR2 FQNEAQ (reference sequence). The CDR3 nucleotides are TGTGCCAGCAGTCCTGGGACAGCAAACACCGTGGAGCTGTTTTTT. Amino acid sequence: CASSPGTANTVELFF. Filled out from reference TRBV7-9 and TRBJ2-2, the complete variable domain reads DTGVSQNPRHKITKRGQNVTFRCDPISEHNRLYWYRQTLGQGPEFLTYFQNEAQLEKSRLLSDRFSAERPKGSFSTLEIQRTEQGDSAMYLCASSPGTANTVELFFGEGSRLTVL.

The rearrangement uses TRBV7-2 and TRBJ1-3; TRBD1 might be the D (5 bases). Germline V lookup: CDR1 SGHTA, CDR2 FQGNSA. V was cut by 6 bases and J by 5 bases, with 17 bases left in between. This CDR3 spans 15 amino acids. CDR3 protein: CASRPEGGARNTIYF. In DNA, the CDR3 is TGTGCCAGCAGACCGGAGGGAGGGGCAAGAAACACCATATATTTT.

This chain uses TRBV7-9 with TRBJ2-5; 7 bases match TRBD1. Germline V CDR1 and CDR2: SEHNR, FQNEAQ (reference sequence). CDR3 length: 15 residues. V lost 3 bases to trimming and J lost 0 bases; unmatched junction nucleotides: 4. As DNA, the CDR3 is TGTGCCAGCAGCTTTTACAGGGGTAACCAAGAGACCCAGTACTTC. This gives the protein CASSFYRGNQETQYF.

This chain joins TRBV5-1 and TRBJ2-1, with TRBD2 matching 10 bases. The CDR3 has 15 residues. The ends lost 0 bases at V and 9 bases at J; junction bases unmatched: 6. Per germline, CDR1 SGHRS and CDR2 YFSETQ. In DNA, the CDR3 is TGCGCCAGCAGCTTGGAAGCTAGCGGGGGAGCTGAGCAGTTCTTC. Encoded protein: CASSLEASGGAEQFF.

The chain joins TRBV12-5 to TRBJ2-2; 8 nucleotides align to TRBD1. The V and J ends lost 2 bases and 4 bases, in that order; junction bases with no gene match: 12. This CDR3 comprises 18 residues. Germline CDR1 reads LGHNT; CDR2 reads FRNRAP. CDR3 DNA: TGTGCTAGTGGTTTGCCATCGACAGGGGCGCGAGGCACCGGGGAGCTGTTTTTT. Translating it yields CASGLPSTGARGTGELFF. Using reference TRBV12-5 and TRBJ2-2 for the parts outside the CDR3, the full variable domain is DARVTQTPRHKVTEMGQEVTMRCQPILGHNTVFWYRQTMMQGLELLAYFRNRAPLDDSGMPKDRFSAEMPDATLATLKIQPSEPRDSAVYFCASGLPSTGARGTGELFFGEGSRLTVL.

This CDR3 is CASSYSALKAEAFF. The CDR3 coding sequence is TGTGCCAGCAGTTACTCCGCCCTGAAGGCTGAAGCTTTCTTT. The V call is TRBV6-2 or TRBV6-3, the J call TRBJ1-1; no clear D. With 0 bases removed from V and 6 bases from J, the gap between germline ends came to 11 bases. The CDR3 sequence is 14 residues long. Germline V CDR1 and CDR2: MNHEY, SVGEGT.

This clonotype was recorded a few times. The V call is TRBV18, the J call TRBJ2-2, with D perhaps given as TRBD1 or TRBD2 (5 bases each). This CDR3 has 15 residues. Trimming shortened V by 8 bases and J by 5 bases, and 18 bases separated the two germline ends. The V gene's germline CDR1 is KGHSH and CDR2 LQKENI. This CDR3 is CASAPGPTSTGELFF. Here the CDR3 DNA reads TGTGCCAGCGCGCCGGGACCGACCTCTACCGGGGAGCTGTTTTTT.

This clonotype came up a few times. The rearrangement joins TRBV2 to TRBJ1-4, with D possibly TRBD1 on 5 matching bases. The CDR3 length is 17 residues. CDR1 is SNHLY, CDR2 FYNNEI, per germline. Trimming stripped 5 bases from V and 3 bases from J, with 19 bases between. This CDR3 reads CASSPLADSSSNEKLFF. The CDR3, as DNA: TGTGCCAGCAGTCCCCTGGCCGACAGTTCCTCTAATGAAAAACTGTTTTTT. The variable domain in full, completed from reference TRBV2 and TRBJ1-4, reads EPEVTQTPSHQVTQMGQEVILRCVPISNHLYFYWYRQILGQKVEFLVSFYNNEISEKSEIFDDQFSVERPDGSNFTLKIRSTKLEDSAMYFCASSPLADSSSNEKLFFGSGTQLSVL.

J is TRBJ1-5 and V is TRBV5-1; maybe TRBD1 (6 bases). This CDR3 region has 15 residues. Germline lookup yields CDR1 SGHRS and CDR2 YFSETQ. V was clipped by 4 bases and J by 4 bases, with 15 bases between them. The CDR3 nucleotides read TGCGCCAGCAGCCCTTTTCCTACAGGGAATCAGCCCCAGCATTTT. Translating gives CASSPFPTGNQPQHF. Combining the CDR3 with reference TRBV5-1 and TRBJ1-5 gives the whole variable domain KAGVTQTPRYLIKTRGQQVTLSCSPISGHRSVSWYQQTPGQGLQFLFEYFSETQRNKGNFPGRFSGRQFSNSRSEMNVSTLELGDSALYLCASSPFPTGNQPQHFGDGTRLSIL.

This clonotype was counted only a few times. The chain couples TRBV7-8 to TRBJ2-4; D remains ambiguous. The CDR3 is made up of 15 amino acids. The V gene lost 4 bases and the J gene lost 4 bases, with 14 bases spanning the gap. Germline-derived CDR1 and CDR2 are SGHVS and FQNEAQ. CDR3 sequence: CASSSASGAKNIQYF. CDR3 nucleotide sequence: TGTGCCAGCAGCTCCGCCTCCGGTGCGAAAAACATTCAGTACTTC.

About this clonotype: The junction departs from the called germline gene at one end, perhaps through a read error. The chain employs TRBV6-4 and TRBJ1-5; tentative D call: TRBD1 (5 bases). Looked up from germline, CDR1 is MRHNA and CDR2 is SNTAGT. The CDR3 is made up of 13 amino acids. Here the CDR3 DNA reads TGTGCCAGCAGTGACCAGGGTGACCAGCCCCAGCACTTT. It specifies CASSDQGDQPQHF.

V is TRBV7-2 and J is TRBJ1-1; D gene uncertain. Trimming took off 2 bases at V and 1 base at J, with 17 bases between the two ends. CDR3 length: 17 amino acids. The germline V gene encodes CDR1 SGHTA and CDR2 FQGNSA. In nucleotides, the CDR3 is TGTGCCAGCAGCTTATGGGTCGGGATAGGCCAGAACACTGAAGCTTTCTTT. Protein sequence: CASSLWVGIGQNTEAFF.

This clonotype was seen more than once but under ten times. The chain joins TRBV29-1 to TRBJ1-1; unclear D gene. CDR1 SQVTM and CDR2 ANQGSEA come from the germline V gene. The CDR3 spans 13 residues. The V gene lost 0 bases and the J gene lost 4 bases, with 9 bases spanning the gap. The CDR3 region has the DNA TGCAGCGTTGAAGAGCCCGGGGTCACTGAAGCTTTCTTT. Translated: CSVEEPGVTEAFF.

This clonotype has a handful of counts. This chain connects TRBV5-1 to TRBJ1-1, with D perhaps matching TRBD1 (5 bases). Germline V gene sequence: CDR1 SGHRS, CDR2 YFSETQ. This CDR3 spans 15 amino acids. Trimming took off 0 bases at V and 6 bases at J, with 15 bases between the two ends. The CDR3 loop is CASSLAGTDMAEAFF. The DNA for the CDR3 is TGCGCCAGCAGCTTGGCCGGGACGGACATGGCTGAAGCTTTCTTT.

This clonotype was found a few times. The genes are TRBV4-3 and TRBJ2-4; TRBD1 matches 7 bases. The CDR3 sequence is 17 residues long. With V trimmed by 1 base and J by 7 bases, 13 bases remained unmatched. Looked up from germline, CDR1 is LGHNA and CDR2 is YSLEER. CDR3 region: CASSQAIGSGGLNIQYF. The CDR3 DNA reads TGCGCCAGCAGCCAAGCGATTGGGTCAGGGGGTTTGAACATTCAGTACTTC.

This clonotype showed up many times. The V and J genes are TRBV11-2 and TRBJ2-3; possibly TRBD1 for D (6 bases). V lost 2 bases and J 6 bases, leaving 18 bases between the germline ends. CDR3 length: 16 residues. CDR1 SGHAT and CDR2 FQNNGV come from the germline V gene. CDR3 coding DNA: TGTGCCAGCAGCTTAACTCGGCAGGGGACATGGGATACGCAGTATTTT. Translated, it gives CASSLTRQGTWDTQYF.

The genes are TRBV12-3 or TRBV12-4 and TRBJ1-5; possible D gene TRBD1, 5 bases. This CDR3 is built from 16 residues. Trimming cost V 5 bases and J 1 base, with 15 bases left between them. DNA of the CDR3: TGTGCCAGCAGTGCCTGGGAGGGACGGAGCAATCAGCCCCAGCATTTT. It codes for CASSAWEGRSNQPQHF.

Ten or more counts support this clonotype. The V call is TRBV6-6, the J call TRBJ2-3; the D gene is possibly TRBD1 (5 bases). The CDR3 length is 14 residues. The V gene lost 4 bases and the J gene lost 2 bases, with 10 bases spanning the gap. CDR1 MNHNY and CDR2 SVGAGI come from the germline V gene (reference sequence). The chain's CDR3 is CASSCPGFTDTQYF. The CDR3 DNA reads as TGTGCCAGCAGTTGCCCAGGGTTCACAGATACGCAGTATTTT.

This sequence joins TRBV12-3 or TRBV12-4 and TRBJ1-1; 7 bases line up with TRBD1. The trim removed 2 bases at V and 2 bases at J, leaving 8 bases unmatched. The CDR3 consists of 16 residues. The CDR3 nucleotides read TGTGCCAGCAGTTTAACACAGGGGCCCCCCAACACTGAAGCTTTCTTT. Amino acids: CASSLTQGPPNTEAFF.

J is TRBJ1-2 and V is TRBV6-1; TRBD1 matches 8 bases. The CDR3 extends over 15 amino acids. The germline V gene has CDR1 MNHNS and CDR2 SASEGT. The junction had 6 bases not matched to a gene; V was cut back by 4 bases and J by 2 bases. The CDR3 is CASSGSGQVNYGYTF. As DNA, the CDR3 is TGTGCCAGCAGTGGCTCGGGACAGGTGAACTATGGCTACACCTTC.